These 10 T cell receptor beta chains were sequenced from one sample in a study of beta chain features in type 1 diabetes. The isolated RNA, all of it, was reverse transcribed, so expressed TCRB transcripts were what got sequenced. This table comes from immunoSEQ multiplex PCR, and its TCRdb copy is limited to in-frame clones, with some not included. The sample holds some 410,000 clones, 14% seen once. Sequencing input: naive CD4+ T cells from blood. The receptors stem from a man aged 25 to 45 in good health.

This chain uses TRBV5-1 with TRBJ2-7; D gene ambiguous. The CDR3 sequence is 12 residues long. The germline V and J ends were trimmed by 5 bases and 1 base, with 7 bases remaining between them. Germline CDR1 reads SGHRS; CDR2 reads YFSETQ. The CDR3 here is CASRDTSYEQYF. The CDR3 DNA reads TGCGCCAGCAGAGACACATCCTACGAGCAGTACTTC.

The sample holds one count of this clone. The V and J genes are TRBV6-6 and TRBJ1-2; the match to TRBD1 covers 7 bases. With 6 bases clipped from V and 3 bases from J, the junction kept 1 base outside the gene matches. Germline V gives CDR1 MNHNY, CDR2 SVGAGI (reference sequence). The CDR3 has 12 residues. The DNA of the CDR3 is TGTGCCAGCAGAGACAGGGACTATGGCTACACCTTC. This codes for CASRDRDYGYTF.

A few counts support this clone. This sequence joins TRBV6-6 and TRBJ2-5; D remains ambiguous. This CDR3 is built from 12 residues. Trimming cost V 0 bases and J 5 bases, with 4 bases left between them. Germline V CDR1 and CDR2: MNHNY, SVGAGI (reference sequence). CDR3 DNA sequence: TGTGCCAGCAGTTACTCGAAGGAGACCCAGTACTTC. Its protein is CASSYSKETQYF.

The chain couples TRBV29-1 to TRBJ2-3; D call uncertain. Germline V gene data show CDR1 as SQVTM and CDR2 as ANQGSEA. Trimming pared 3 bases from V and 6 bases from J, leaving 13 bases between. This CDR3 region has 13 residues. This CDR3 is CSVDKGIGDTQYF. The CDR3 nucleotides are TGCAGCGTTGATAAGGGTATCGGTGATACGCAGTATTTT.

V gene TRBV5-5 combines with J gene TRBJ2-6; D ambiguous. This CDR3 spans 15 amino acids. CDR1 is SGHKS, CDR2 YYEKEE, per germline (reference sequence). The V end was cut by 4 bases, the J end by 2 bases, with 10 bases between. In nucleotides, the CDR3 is TGTGCCAGCAGCCTAGGGCCGACTGGGGCCAACGTCCTGACTTTC. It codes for CASSLGPTGANVLTF. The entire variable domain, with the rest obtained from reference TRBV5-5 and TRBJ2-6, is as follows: DAGVTQSPTHLIKTRGQQVTLRCSPISGHKSVSWYQQVLGQGPQFIFQYYEKEERGRGNFPDRFSARQFPNYSSELNVNALLLGDSALYLCASSLGPTGANVLTFGAGSRLTVL.

The CDR3: CAISATSNQPQHF. The CDR3, as DNA: TGTGCCATCAGTGCAACCAGCAATCAGCCCCAGCATTTT. The genes are TRBV10-3 and TRBJ1-5, with D uncertain. Germline loops: CDR1 ENHRY, CDR2 SYGVKD. The CDR3 is 13 amino acids. V lost 4 bases, J lost 1 base, and 5 bases lay in between.

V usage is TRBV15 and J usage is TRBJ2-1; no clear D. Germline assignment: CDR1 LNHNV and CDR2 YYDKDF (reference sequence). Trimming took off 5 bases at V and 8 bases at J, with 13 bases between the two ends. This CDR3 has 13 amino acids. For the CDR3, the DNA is TGTGCCACCAGCCTAAGTCTGTTCGATGAGCAGTTCTTC. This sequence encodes CATSLSLFDEQFF.

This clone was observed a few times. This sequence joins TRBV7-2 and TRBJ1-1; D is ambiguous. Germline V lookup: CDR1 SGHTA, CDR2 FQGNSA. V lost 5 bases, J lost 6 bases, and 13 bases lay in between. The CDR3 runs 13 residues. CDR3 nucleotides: TGTGCCAGCAGCCCCCGTAACCAGCCTGAAGCTTTCTTT. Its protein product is CASSPRNQPEAFF.

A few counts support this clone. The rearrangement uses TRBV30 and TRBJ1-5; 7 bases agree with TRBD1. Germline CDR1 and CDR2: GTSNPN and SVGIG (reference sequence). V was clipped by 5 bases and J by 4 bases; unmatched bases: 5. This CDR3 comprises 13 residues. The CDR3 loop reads CAWSGTENQPQHF. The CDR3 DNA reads TGTGCCTGGTCCGGGACAGAGAATCAGCCCCAGCATTTT.

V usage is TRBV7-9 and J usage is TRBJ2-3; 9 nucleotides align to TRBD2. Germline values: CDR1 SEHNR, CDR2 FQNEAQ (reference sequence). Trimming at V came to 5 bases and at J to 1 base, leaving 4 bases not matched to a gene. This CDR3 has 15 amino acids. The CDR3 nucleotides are TGTGCCAGCAGCACGGTAGCGGGGGGCACAGATACGCAGTATTTT. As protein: CASSTVAGGTDTQYF.